The table lists the clone carrying this T cell receptor (beta chain) with a few counts. Its matching antigen is unknown. The sample is drawn from a study of response to subunit inactivated influenza vaccine. General study results and limits: The study's authors posited that every seasonal influenza vaccination enlists few new T cells.

One entry per CDR3 protein results from TCRdb running MiXCR on the RT-PCR reads. This sample has 430,000 or so distinct CDR3 sequences, with 9.5% to 12% found just once. This material consisted of PBMCs from blood, taken roughly 48 days after vaccination. The TCR was taken from a middle-aged man who received an inactivated influenza vaccine.

The CDR3 sequence: CASSIDQRAKEQYF. CDR3 in DNA: TGTGCCAGTAGTATAGATCAGAGGGCGAAGGAGCAGTACTTC. This sequence joins TRBV19 and TRBJ2-7; a possible D gene is TRBD2 (5 bases). The V and J ends lost 0 bases and 7 bases respectively, with 13 bases between them. CDR3 length: 14 residues. Germline V gene sequence: CDR1 LNHDA, CDR2 SQIVND (reference sequence).